This is a list of T cell receptor beta chains from one sample in a study of cytomegalovirus exposure and HLA in healthy donors. Only in-frame clones appear in the TCRdb table, and some are missing; sequencing was by immunoSEQ multiplex PCR. The repertoire holds around 65,000 clones, with roughly 85% as singletons. Sequencing was done on a sample of PBMCs. These receptor sequences come from a female donor in good health and CMV-seronegative. Each CDR3 is given with its conserved first and last residue. D genes are given only for firm matches. Where a row states a size, it is once, few, many or the class of an expanded clone; other rows omit it.

V	J	size	D	DNA	CDR3
TRBV28	TRBJ2-3	few	TRBD1	TGTGCCAGCCCCCCCACGGGACAGGACACAGATACGCAGTATTTT	CASPPTGQDTDTQYF
TRBV2	TRBJ2-1	-	TRBD1	TGTGCCAGCAGGTCACAGGGGCCCCCACACAATGAGCAGTTCTTC	CASRSQGPPHNEQFF
TRBV5-1	TRBJ2-1	-	TRBD2	TGCGCCAGCAGCGGACTAGTTGGAGGAAATGAGCAGTTCTTC	CASSGLVGGNEQFF
TRBV12-5	TRBJ2-1	-	TRBD2	TGTGCTAGTGGACTAGCGGGAGGGTACAATGAGCAGTTCTTC	CASGLAGGYNEQFF
TRBV5-1	TRBJ1-3	-	-	TGCGCCAGCCGAGGCAGCCTAAGCTCTGGAAACACCATATATTTT	CASRGSLSSGNTIYF
TRBV27	TRBJ2-1	-	TRBD2	TGTGCCAGCAGTTTTCGTTTACTAGCGGACAATGAGCAGTTCTTC	CASSFRLLADNEQFF
TRBV7-2	TRBJ1-2	-	-	TGTGCCAGCAGCCCCAGGGGCTATGGCTACACCTTC	CASSPRGYGYTF
TRBV6-1	TRBJ1-2	-	TRBD1	TGTGCCACGACAGGGTTACTTAGCTATGGCTACACCTTC	CATTGLLSYGYTF
TRBV21-1	TRBJ1-2	-	-	TGTGCCAGCAGCAAAGGTGGCAGCAGGGGGGTAGGTGGCTACACCTTC	CASSKGGSRGVGGYTF
TRBV5-8	TRBJ2-3	-	TRBD2	TGTGCCAGCAGCTTGGGTCTCGGGGGGAATTCTGGAGATACGCAGTATTTT	CASSLGLGGNSGDTQYF
TRBV19	TRBJ2-7	-	-	TGTGCCAGTAGTACACAAGGAGGGGACGAGCAGTACTTC	CASSTQGGDEQYF